A single sample gave rise to the 5 T cell receptor beta chains below, sequenced in a study of radiotherapy plus CTLA-4 blockade in lung cancer (dated by TCRdb to 2016 to 2019). The method was the immunoSEQ multiplex PCR assay. TCRdb carries this immuneACCESS record with in-frame sequences only. Its versions omit some clonotypes, under half of them owing to an unresolved V gene in the studies checked, with the rest unexplained. A total of over 70,000 clones appear in this sample, about 86% of them only once. Of the sample, more than 2% is held by the ten largest clones. Sequenced material: peripheral blood, taken from a patient treated with radiotherapy plus ipilimumab. All receptors derive from a human donor with non-small cell lung cancer who had a partial response to radiotherapy plus ipilimumab.

This chain uses TRBV11-2 with TRBJ2-7; 7 positions agree with TRBD2. There are 15 residues in the CDR3. The V gene end was trimmed by 5 bases and the J gene end by 2 bases; junction bases not matched to a gene: 9. The germline CDR1 and CDR2 sequences are SGHAT and FQNNGV. CDR3 DNA sequence: TGTGCCAGCAGCGCGACTAGCTCCGAGGCCTACGAGCAGTACTTC. Translation: CASSATSSEAYEQYF.

This chain connects TRBV6-4 to TRBJ1-2; no reliable D call. This CDR3 spans 14 amino acids. Trimming took off 3 bases at V and 3 bases at J, with 11 bases between the two ends. Germline V gene sequence: CDR1 MRHNA, CDR2 SNTAGT. CDR3 sequence reads: CASSDTGTHYGYTF. CDR3 coding DNA: TGTGCCAGCAGTGATACGGGAACTCACTATGGCTACACCTTC.

This chain connects TRBV21-1 to TRBJ2-3; the table's D call TRBD1 went unverified against the DNA. TRBV21-1 counts as a pseudogene. This CDR3 spans 17 amino acids. In DNA, the CDR3 is TGTGCCAGCAGAAAAATTCGAACAGGAGACACCACAGATACGCAGTATTTT. Amino acids: CASRKIRTGDTTDTQYF.

The chain couples TRBV6-5 to TRBJ2-7; TRBD1 matches 7 bases. This CDR3 is built from 13 residues. Per the germline V gene, CDR1 is MNHEY and CDR2 is SVGAGI. V shed 6 bases and J 4 bases; nucleotides not matched to a gene: 6. Here the CDR3 reads CASRQGQHYEQYV. CDR3 bases: TGTGCCAGCAGACAGGGACAGCATTACGAGCAGTACGTC.

The chain joins TRBV6-5 to TRBJ1-5; a possible D gene is TRBD1 (6 bases). The germline V gene encodes CDR1 MNHEY and CDR2 SVGAGI. The CDR3 contains 15 residues. Trimming pared 5 bases from V and 0 bases from J, leaving 11 bases between. CDR3 coding DNA: TGTGCCAGCAGTGGACAGTATCCTAGCAATCAGCCCCAGCATTTT. This sequence encodes CASSGQYPSNQPQHF.